Following are 20 T cell receptor beta chains from one sample sequenced in a study of CD8 T cells in Susac syndrome (dated by TCRdb to the late 2010s). The library was built by means of the immunoSEQ multiplex PCR assay. RNA was extracted with the RNeasy kit and roughly 0.5 to 1 ug was reverse transcribed using random hexamers. TCRdb reran the public reads through fastp at Q25 and MiXCR, keeping productive beta chains. Identical CDR3 proteins give one entry, which carries the most common genes and DNA. The sample table records a few hundred thousand distinct CDR3 sequences; 75% to 85% of these occur just once. The top ten constitute about 0.22% of the sample. The sample taken for sequencing was CD8+ T cells from PBMCs. Receptors were obtained from a human donor with multiple sclerosis.

The sample holds a few counts of this clonotype. This chain links TRBV7-9 with TRBJ2-7; perhaps TRBD2 as D (6 bases). The germline V and J ends were trimmed by 4 bases and 6 bases, with 13 bases remaining between them. The CDR3 is 13 residues long. Germline V gives CDR1 SEHNR, CDR2 FQNEAQ (reference sequence). The CDR3 protein is CASSSGLPAEQYF. The CDR3 coding sequence is TGTGCCAGCAGCTCAGGACTACCCGCCGAGCAGTACTTC.

The rearrangement uses TRBV27 and TRBJ2-2; tentative D call: TRBD2 (7 bases). The CDR3 has 14 amino acids. Germline V gene sequence: CDR1 MNHEY, CDR2 SMNVEV (reference sequence). Trimming removed 3 bases from V and 6 bases from J, with 11 bases in between. This chain's CDR3 is CASSFQGGAGELFF. CDR3 sequence (DNA): TGTGCCAGCAGTTTTCAAGGGGGGGCCGGGGAGCTGTTTTTT.

The rearrangement links TRBV11-2 to TRBJ2-4; perhaps TRBD1 as D (5 bases). Germline CDR1 is SGHAT and CDR2 is FQNNGV. CDR3 length equals 20 residues. With 2 bases removed from V and 0 bases from J, the gap between germline ends came to 23 bases. The CDR3 sequence: CASSLRQQTLKPLAKNIQYF. The CDR3 nucleotides are TGTGCCAGCAGCTTAAGACAGCAAACCTTAAAACCACTAGCCAAAAACATTCAGTACTTC.

This clonotype was found a few times. The chain recombines TRBV7-8 with TRBJ2-7, with 7 bases matching TRBD1. The length of the CDR3 is 13 residues. V lost 3 bases to trimming and J lost 4 bases; unmatched junction nucleotides: 3. Germline lookup yields CDR1 SGHVS and CDR2 FQNEAQ. The CDR3 DNA reads TGTGCCAGCAGCTTCCGGGACAGATACGAGCAGTACTTC. Its translation is CASSFRDRYEQYF.

This clonotype came up once. The chain combines TRBV4-2 with TRBJ2-5, with a weak D call TRBD2 (5 bases). In germline, CDR1 is LGHNA, CDR2 YNFKEQ. V lost 7 bases, J lost 1 base, and 16 bases lay in between. The CDR3 totals 15 residues. The CDR3 reads CASTHYNSGQETQYF. DNA of the CDR3: TGTGCCAGCACCCACTACAACAGCGGCCAAGAGACCCAGTACTTC.

The CDR3 region is CASSISRTDTQYF. The CDR3 DNA reads TGTGCCAGTAGTATTAGCCGGACAGATACGCAGTATTTT. V usage is TRBV19 and J usage is TRBJ2-3, with no clear D. Trimming took off 3 bases at V and 3 bases at J, with 7 bases between the two ends. The germline V gene has CDR1 LNHDA and CDR2 SQIVND (reference sequence). This CDR3 contains 13 residues.

V and J are TRBV25-1 and TRBJ1-1; no definite D call. The V and J ends lost 4 bases and 7 bases respectively, with 10 bases between them. This CDR3 is 12 amino acids long. Germline V gene sequence: CDR1 MGHDK, CDR2 SYGVNS. The CDR3 loop is CASSASSGEAFF. The CDR3 nucleotides read TGTGCCAGCAGTGCTTCATCAGGTGAAGCTTTCTTT.

This clonotype appeared a single time. One end of the junction fails to match germline, which may point to a read error. The rearrangement links TRBV30 to TRBJ2-1, with D uncertain. The germline V gene encodes CDR1 GTSNPN and CDR2 SVGIG (reference sequence). The CDR3 length is 11 residues. The CDR3: CAWSPLNGQFF. The CDR3 DNA follows: TGTGCCTGGAGTCCACTCAATGGGCAGTTCTTC. Supplemented by reference TRBV30 and TRBJ2-1, the full variable domain reads SQTIHQWPATLVQPVGSPLSLECTVEGTSNPNLYWYRQAAGRGLQLLFYSVGIGQISSEVPQNLSASRPQDRQFILSSKKLLLSDSGFYLCAWSPLNGQFFGPGTRLTVL.

This chain links TRBV18 with TRBJ2-1; D is uncertain. This CDR3 is 16 amino acids long. The ends were cut back, 0 bases at V and 2 bases at J, with 11 bases in the middle. Germline CDR1 reads KGHSH; CDR2 reads LQKENI. The CDR3 DNA reads TGTGCCAGCTCACCACCGGTCCTAGACGCCTACAATGAGCAGTTCTTC. Translated: CASSPPVLDAYNEQFF. The full variable domain, with the rest looked up from reference TRBV18 and TRBJ2-1, is NAGVMQNPRHLVRRRGQEARLRCSPMKGHSHVYWYRQLPEEGLKFMVYLQKENIIDESGMPKERFSAEFPKEGPSILRIQQVVRGDSAAYFCASSPPVLDAYNEQFFGPGTRLTVL.

This chain connects TRBV25-1 to TRBJ1-2; the D is unclear. V lost 3 bases and J 8 bases, leaving 16 bases between the germline ends. This CDR3 has 14 residues. Germline V gene data show CDR1 as MGHDK and CDR2 as SYGVNS. The CDR3 sequence is CASSDSGLSGGYTF. The CDR3 DNA follows: TGTGCCAGCAGTGACAGTGGTCTCTCGGGGGGCTACACCTTC.

The rearrangement uses TRBV5-1 and TRBJ1-1; D ambiguous. The CDR3 is 14 residues long. Germline values: CDR1 SGHRS, CDR2 YFSETQ. V was shortened by 3 bases and J by 1 base, with 10 bases between the two germline ends. CDR3 amino acids: CASSWADKNTEAFF. CDR3 coding DNA: TGCGCCAGCAGCTGGGCCGACAAGAACACTGAAGCTTTCTTT. Looking up the rest from reference TRBV5-1 and TRBJ1-1 gives the full variable domain: KAGVTQTPRYLIKTRGQQVTLSCSPISGHRSVSWYQQTPGQGLQFLFEYFSETQRNKGNFPGRFSGRQFSNSRSEMNVSTLELGDSALYLCASSWADKNTEAFFGQGTRLTVV.

This rearrangement joins TRBV7-7 to TRBJ2-2; 7 bases map to TRBD1. Trimming took 5 bases from V and 3 from J; bases not matched to a gene: 15. The CDR3 sequence is 18 residues long. CDR1 and CDR2 (germline): SSHAT, FNYEAQ (reference sequence). This CDR3 is CASSRRLFTGVDTGELFF. Here the CDR3 DNA reads TGTGCCAGCAGCCGAAGGCTTTTTACAGGGGTGGACACCGGGGAGCTGTTTTTT.

This clonotype is a singleton in its sample. The rearrangement uses TRBV19 and TRBJ2-5; D may match TRBD1 or TRBD2 (5 bases each). There are 16 residues in the CDR3. The V and J ends lost 6 bases and 4 bases respectively, with 21 bases between them. The V gene's germline CDR1 is LNHDA and CDR2 SQIVND (reference sequence). The CDR3 DNA follows: TGTGCCAGTAGCAGAGCTCCCGGGACCCCGGGAGAGACCCAGTACTTC. Its translation: CASSRAPGTPGETQYF.

The gene calls are TRBV6-6 and TRBJ2-1; TRBD1 aligns across 8 bases. J was trimmed by 5 bases and V by 7 bases; bases with no gene match: 13. Germline values: CDR1 MNHNY, CDR2 SVGAGI (reference sequence). The CDR3 spans 16 residues. The CDR3: CASINLPGQANNEQFF. The CDR3 DNA follows: TGTGCCAGCATAAACCTGCCGGGACAGGCTAACAATGAGCAGTTCTTC.

The V gene is TRBV27, the J gene TRBJ2-7, with 11 bases matching TRBD2. The CDR3 loop spans 17 amino acids. Germline V gene sequence: CDR1 MNHEY, CDR2 SMNVEV (reference sequence). With 5 bases clipped from V and 1 base from J, the junction kept 10 bases outside the gene matches. The CDR3 here is CASSPPWASGRSYEQYF. The CDR3 DNA is TGTGCCAGCAGTCCCCCCTGGGCTAGCGGGAGGTCCTACGAGCAGTACTTC.

V usage is TRBV27 and J usage is TRBJ2-7; a weak D match, TRBD2 (7 bases). The CDR3 is made up of 15 amino acids. Germline CDR1 is MNHEY and CDR2 is SMNVEV (reference sequence). The V and J ends lost 2 bases and 4 bases respectively, with 15 bases between them. CDR3 nucleotides: TGTGCCAGCAGTTTAGCGGGGGCTAAACCGTACGAGCAGTACTTC. Its translation: CASSLAGAKPYEQYF.

This chain links TRBV28 with TRBJ2-7, with a weak D call TRBD2 (7 bases). Trimming shortened V by 5 bases and J by 6 bases, and 23 bases separated the two germline ends. The CDR3 sequence is 16 residues long. The V gene's germline CDR1 is MDHEN and CDR2 SYDVKM. CDR3 amino acids: CASSASGGQGWSEQYF. CDR3 DNA sequence: TGTGCCAGCAGTGCCTCCGGGGGGCAAGGATGGTCCGAGCAGTACTTC.

For the CDR3, the DNA is TGTGCCAGTAGTCCCCCCCCGGGAGAAGCCTACAATGAGCAGTTCTTC. Amino acid sequence: CASSPPPGEAYNEQFF. V gene TRBV19 combines with J gene TRBJ2-1; a weak D match, TRBD2 (6 bases). CDR1 LNHDA and CDR2 SQIVND come from the germline V gene (reference sequence). Trimming stripped 5 bases from V and 2 bases from J, with 16 bases between. CDR3 size: 16 residues.

This clonotype has only one observation. One end of the junction does not line up with germline, which may come from a read error. This chain links TRBV14 with TRBJ2-7; 8 nucleotides agree with TRBD1. Germline loops: CDR1 SGHDN, CDR2 FVKESK. The CDR3 spans 16 residues. The CDR3 region has the DNA TGTGTCAGCAGCCAAGGTTTGGGGACAGGAGCCTACGAGCAGTACTTC. As protein: CVSSQGLGTGAYEQYF.

The rearrangement links TRBV5-6 to TRBJ1-5, with TRBD1 matching 7 bases. The length of the CDR3 is 16 residues. Per germline, CDR1 SGHDT and CDR2 YYEEEE. V trimming: 2 bases; J trimming: 2 bases; junction bases outside the gene matches: 7. The CDR3 loop is CASSFYRGQGNQPQHF. CDR3 DNA: TGTGCCAGCAGCTTCTACAGGGGCCAGGGCAATCAGCCCCAGCATTTT.